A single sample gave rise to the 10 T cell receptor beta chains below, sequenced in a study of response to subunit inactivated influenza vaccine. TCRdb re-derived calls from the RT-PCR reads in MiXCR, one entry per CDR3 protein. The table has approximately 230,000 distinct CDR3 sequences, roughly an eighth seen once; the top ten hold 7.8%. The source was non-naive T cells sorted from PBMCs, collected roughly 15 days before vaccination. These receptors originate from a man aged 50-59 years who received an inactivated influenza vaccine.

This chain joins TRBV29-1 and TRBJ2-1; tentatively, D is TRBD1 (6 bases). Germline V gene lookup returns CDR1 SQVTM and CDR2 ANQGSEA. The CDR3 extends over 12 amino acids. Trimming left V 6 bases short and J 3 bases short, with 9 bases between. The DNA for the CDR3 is TGCAGCGTCACAGGGAGCTACAATGAGCAGTTCTTC. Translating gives CSVTGSYNEQFF.

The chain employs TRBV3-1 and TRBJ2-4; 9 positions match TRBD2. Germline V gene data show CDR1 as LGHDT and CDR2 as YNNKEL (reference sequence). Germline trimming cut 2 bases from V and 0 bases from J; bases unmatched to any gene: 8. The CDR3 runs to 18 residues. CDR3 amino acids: CASSQLLAGRIAKNIQYF. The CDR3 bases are TGTGCCAGCAGCCAACTTCTAGCGGGGAGAATAGCCAAAAACATTCAGTACTTC.

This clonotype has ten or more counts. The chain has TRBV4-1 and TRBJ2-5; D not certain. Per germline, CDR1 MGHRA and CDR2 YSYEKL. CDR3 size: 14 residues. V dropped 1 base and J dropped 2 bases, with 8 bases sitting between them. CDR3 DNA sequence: TGCGCCAGCAGCCAAGTTGACAATCAAGAGACCCAGTACTTC. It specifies CASSQVDNQETQYF.

The chain's CDR3 is CASRAGTGGYYNEQFF. In DNA, the CDR3 is TGTGCCAGCAGAGCCGGGACAGGGGGTTACTACAATGAGCAGTTCTTC. The chain uses TRBV6-1 and TRBJ2-1; TRBD1 agrees at 11 bases. The CDR3 is 16 amino acids. V gave up 6 bases and J gave up 3 bases; unmatched junction bases: 7. The germline V gene encodes CDR1 MNHNS and CDR2 SASEGT.

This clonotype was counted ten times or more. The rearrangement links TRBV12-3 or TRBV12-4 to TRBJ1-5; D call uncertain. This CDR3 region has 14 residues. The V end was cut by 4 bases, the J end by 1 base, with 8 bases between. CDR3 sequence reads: CASSSSESNQPQHF. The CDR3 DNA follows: TGTGCCAGCAGTTCCAGTGAGAGCAATCAGCCCCAGCATTTT.

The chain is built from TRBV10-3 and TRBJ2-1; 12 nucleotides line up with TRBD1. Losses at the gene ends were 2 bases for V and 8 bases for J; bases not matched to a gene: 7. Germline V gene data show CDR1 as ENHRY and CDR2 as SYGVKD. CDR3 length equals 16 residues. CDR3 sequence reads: CAISEPGQGAVDEQFF. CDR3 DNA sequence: TGTGCCATCAGTGAGCCGGGACAGGGGGCGGTGGATGAGCAGTTCTTC.

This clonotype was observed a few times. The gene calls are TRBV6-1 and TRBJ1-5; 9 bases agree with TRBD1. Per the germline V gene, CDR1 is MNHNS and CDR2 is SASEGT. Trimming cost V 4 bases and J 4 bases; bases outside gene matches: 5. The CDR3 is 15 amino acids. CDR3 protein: CASSALGTGNQPQHF. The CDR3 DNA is TGTGCCAGCAGTGCCCTCGGGACAGGGAATCAGCCCCAGCATTTT.

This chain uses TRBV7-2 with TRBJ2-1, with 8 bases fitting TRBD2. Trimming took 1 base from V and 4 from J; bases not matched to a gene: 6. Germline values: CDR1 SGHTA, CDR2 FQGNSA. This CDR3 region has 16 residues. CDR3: CASSLVSGSGYNEQFF. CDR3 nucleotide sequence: TGTGCCAGCAGCTTAGTCAGCGGGAGTGGTTACAATGAGCAGTTCTTC.

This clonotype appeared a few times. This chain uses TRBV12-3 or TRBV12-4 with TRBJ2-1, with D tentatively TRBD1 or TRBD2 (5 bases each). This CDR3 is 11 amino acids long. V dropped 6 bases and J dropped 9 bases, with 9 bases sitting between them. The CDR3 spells CASSSGSEQFF. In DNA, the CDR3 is TGTGCCAGCAGCTCAGGGAGTGAGCAGTTCTTC.

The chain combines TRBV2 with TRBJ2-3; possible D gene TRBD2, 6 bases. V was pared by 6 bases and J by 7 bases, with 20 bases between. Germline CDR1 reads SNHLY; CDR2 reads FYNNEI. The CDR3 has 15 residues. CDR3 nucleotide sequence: TGTGCCAGCAGGGGGACGCCGGGGGTCCTGAATACGCAGTATTTT. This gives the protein CASRGTPGVLNTQYF.